A single count supports the clone carrying this TCR beta chain. What it binds is not known. This record comes from a study of Ad26.COV2.S vaccination and SARS-CoV-2 variants. Findings and limits, study-wide: Spike-specific CD8+ and CD4+ T cell responses reportedly showed substantial breadth after vaccination.

Treatment meaning: some 20 received Ad26.COV2.S at low or high dose, single or two shots; roughly five received placebo; per-sample allocation not given. Each sample was drawn 63 days after the first injection (of vaccine or placebo). Based in Boston, the donor was an adult of 18-55 years. Immunization relied on an Ad26 vector, which expressed Wuhan-strain SARS-CoV-2 spike. Assay: immunoSEQ multiplex PCR; the TCRdb copy retains only in-frame clones and omits some. The sample lists roughly 420,000 clones; 85% to 90% were seen once. The TCR originated in a person aged 18-60 years who received the Ad26.COV2.S COVID-19 vaccine or a placebo. Sequencing used peripheral blood, obtained in a trial of Ad26.COV2.S vaccine versus placebo.

The DNA for the CDR3 is TGTGCCAGCAGCTTATTACAGCATCAGCCCCAGCATTTT. As protein: CASSLLQHQPQHF. The chain joins TRBV7-2 to TRBJ1-5; D gene unclear. Trimming removed 2 bases from V and 5 bases from J, with 7 bases in between. CDR3 length: 13 amino acids. Germline V gene data show CDR1 as SGHTA and CDR2 as FQGNSA.